What follows are 5 T cell receptor beta chains derived from one specimen sequenced in a study of T cell changes during pregnancy in multiple sclerosis. Assay: immunoSEQ multiplex PCR; the TCRdb copy retains only in-frame clones and omits some. The sample contains approximately 71,000 clones, 90% to 95% of which appear only once. The source material was peripheral blood, sampled in the third trimester of pregnancy. These TCRs come from a female donor with multiple sclerosis, enrolled in a pregnancy study.

The chain couples TRBV6-4 to TRBJ2-1; 7 positions match TRBD2. Germline loops: CDR1 MRHNA, CDR2 SNTAGT. V lost 3 bases to trimming and J lost 5 bases; unmatched junction nucleotides: 7. The CDR3 contains 15 residues. The CDR3 sequence: CASSEAASGNNEQFF. CDR3 DNA sequence: TGTGCCAGCAGTGAGGCGGCTAGCGGAAACAATGAGCAGTTCTTC.

V is TRBV9 and J is TRBJ2-7, with 15 bases that match TRBD2. The germline CDR1 and CDR2 sequences are SGDLS and YYNGEE. Trimming cost V 4 bases and J 0 bases; bases outside gene matches: 8. This CDR3 comprises 18 residues. As DNA, the CDR3 is TGTGCCAGCAGCAGGGGACTAGCGGGAGGAGGAGGCTCCTACGAGCAGTACTTC. It encodes CASSRGLAGGGGSYEQYF.

The chain employs TRBV18 and TRBJ2-7, with 7 bases matching TRBD1. J was trimmed by 0 bases and V by 3 bases; bases with no gene match: 5. The CDR3 length is 15 residues. Germline V lookup: CDR1 KGHSH, CDR2 LQKENI. The CDR3 nucleotides are TGTGCCAGCTCACCCACAGGGGATCTCTCCTACGAGCAGTACTTC. This gives the protein CASSPTGDLSYEQYF.

The V and J genes are TRBV9 and TRBJ2-6, with D possibly TRBD1 on 5 matching bases. Trimming took off 0 bases at V and 0 bases at J, with 22 bases between the two ends. CDR1 and CDR2 from the germline V gene are SGDLS and YYNGEE. The CDR3 is 21 amino acids. This CDR3 is CASSVATPDSSSISGANVLTF. The CDR3 nucleotides are TGTGCCAGCAGCGTAGCTACCCCCGACAGCTCTTCGATCTCTGGGGCCAACGTCCTGACTTTC.

The CDR3 is CASSLGTSSYEQYF. The DNA of the CDR3 is TGCGCCAGCAGCTTGGGCACAAGCTCCTACGAGCAGTACTTC. The chain joins TRBV5-1 to TRBJ2-7; D unresolved. Trimming removed 0 bases at V and 0 bases at J, with 7 bases between. This CDR3 is built from 14 residues. CDR1 is SGHRS and CDR2 is YFSETQ in the germline V gene.